This T cell receptor beta chain was captured by sequencing in a study of T cells in Graves' hyperthyroidism and ophthalmopathy. Researchers defined stable Graves' hyperthyroidism as no ophthalmopathy progression within 18 months. Amplification of TCR beta CDR3 regions was performed using RNA transcripts as template. The primer set for the first-round RT-PCR of the TCR CDR3 was HTBI. TCRdb re-derived calls from the multiplex PCR reads in MiXCR, one entry per CDR3 protein. The table shows 300,000 to 400,000 distinct CDR3 sequences, with about 15% occurring only once. This clonotype was counted a single time. Its antigen is not identified. From germline, CDR1 is GTSNPN and CDR2 SVGIG (reference sequence). CDR3 length: 14 residues. V was shortened by 5 bases and J by 6 bases, with 16 bases between the two germline ends. General study points: Among thyroid clonotypes expanded above 0.001, most also appeared in blood.

Material for sequencing was blood. V gene TRBV30 combines with J gene TRBJ2-2; maybe TRBD1 (8 bases). The clonotype originates from a woman aged 55-75 years with Graves' hyperthyroidism. CDR3 nucleotides: TGTGCCTGGGGTTACAGGGGGGGGGCCGGGGAGCTGTTTTTT. Amino acid sequence: CAWGYRGGAGELFF. Based on the CDR3 plus reference TRBV30 and TRBJ2-2, the full variable domain is SQTIHQWPATLVQPVGSPLSLECTVEGTSNPNLYWYRQAAGRGLQLLFYSVGIGQISSEVPQNLSASRPQDRQFILSSKKLLLSDSGFYLCAWGYRGGAGELFFGEGSRLTVL.